This TCR beta chain derives from a study of graft-versus-host responses after intestinal transplantation. General observations from the study: GvH clones were identified in recipient marrow, with some first appearing in ileum or blood.

Germline lookup yields CDR1 MNHNS and CDR2 SASEGT. CDR3 size: 17 residues. Unmatched junction bases numbered 15, after V lost 3 bases and J lost 9 bases. Profiling relied on immunoSEQ multiplex PCR, and the TCRdb table lists in-frame clones only, not all of them. The sample lists about 12,000 clones, 93% seen once, with approximately 22% in the top ten. On this clone itself: Its antigen is still unknown.

The source was PBMCs, collected approximately 110 days after intestinal transplant. The chain couples TRBV6-1 to TRBJ2-1; 9 nucleotides line up with TRBD1. This TCR came from a human patient who received an intestinal transplant, so some T cells may come from the graft donor. The CDR3 DNA is TGTGCCAGCAGTGAGGGGACAGGGAGAGGGTTGTCGTTTGAGCAGTTCTTC. Translation: CASSEGTGRGLSFEQFF.